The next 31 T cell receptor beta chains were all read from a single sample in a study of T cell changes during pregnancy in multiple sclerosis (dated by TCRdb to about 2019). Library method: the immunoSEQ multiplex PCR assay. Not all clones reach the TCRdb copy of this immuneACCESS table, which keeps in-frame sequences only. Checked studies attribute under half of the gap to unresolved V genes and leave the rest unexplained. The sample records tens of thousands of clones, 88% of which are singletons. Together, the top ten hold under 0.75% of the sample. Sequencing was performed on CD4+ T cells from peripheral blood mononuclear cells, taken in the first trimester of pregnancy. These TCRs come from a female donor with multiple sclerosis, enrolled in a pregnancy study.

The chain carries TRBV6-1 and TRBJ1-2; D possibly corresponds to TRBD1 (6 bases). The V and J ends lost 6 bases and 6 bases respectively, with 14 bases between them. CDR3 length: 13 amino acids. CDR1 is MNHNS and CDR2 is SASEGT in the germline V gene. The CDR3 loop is CASREVGTNGYTF. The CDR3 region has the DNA TGTGCCAGCAGGGAGGTGGGGACAAATGGCTACACCTTC.

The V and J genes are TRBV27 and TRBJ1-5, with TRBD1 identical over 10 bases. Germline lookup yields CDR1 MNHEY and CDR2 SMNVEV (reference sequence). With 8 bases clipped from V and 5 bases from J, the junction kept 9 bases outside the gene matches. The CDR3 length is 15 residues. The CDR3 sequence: CASGPGTGADQPQHF. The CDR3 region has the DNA TGTGCCAGCGGTCCAGGGACAGGGGCCGATCAGCCCCAGCATTTT.

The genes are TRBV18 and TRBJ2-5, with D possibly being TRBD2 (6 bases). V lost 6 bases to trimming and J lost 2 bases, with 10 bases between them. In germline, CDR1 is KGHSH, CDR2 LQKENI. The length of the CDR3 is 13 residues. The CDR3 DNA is TGTGCCAGCTCCCCCGGGACTCAAGAGACCCAGTACTTC. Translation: CASSPGTQETQYF.

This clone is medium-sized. In nucleotides, the CDR3 is TGTGCCAGCAGTACCTTGAGTTCCACTTATGGCTACACCTTC. Translated, it gives CASSTLSSTYGYTF. V is TRBV2 and J is TRBJ1-2; no firm D call. V lost 5 bases, J lost 5 bases, and 15 bases lay in between. Germline V CDR1 and CDR2: SNHLY, FYNNEI. This CDR3 spans 14 amino acids.

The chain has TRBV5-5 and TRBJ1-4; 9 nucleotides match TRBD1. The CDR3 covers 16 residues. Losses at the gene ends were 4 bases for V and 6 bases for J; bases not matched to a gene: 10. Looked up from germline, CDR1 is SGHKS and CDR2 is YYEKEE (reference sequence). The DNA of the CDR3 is TGTGCCAGCAGCCCCATCCCGGGACAGGGATATGAAAAACTGTTTTTT. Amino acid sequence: CASSPIPGQGYEKLFF.

CDR3 sequence: CASSPTGSAEAFF. The CDR3 DNA follows: TGTGCCAGCAGCCCGACCGGGTCGGCTGAAGCTTTCTTT. The chain combines TRBV9 with TRBJ1-1; D unresolved. CDR1 and CDR2 from the germline V gene are SGDLS and YYNGEE. The CDR3 consists of 13 residues. Trimming took off 4 bases at V and 6 bases at J, with 13 bases between the two ends. Drawing the rest from reference TRBV9 and TRBJ1-1, the complete variable domain is DSGVTQTPKHLITATGQRVTLRCSPRSGDLSVYWYQQSLDQGLQFLIQYYNGEERAKGNILERFSAQQFPDLHSELNLSSLELGDSALYFCASSPTGSAEAFFGQGTRLTVV.

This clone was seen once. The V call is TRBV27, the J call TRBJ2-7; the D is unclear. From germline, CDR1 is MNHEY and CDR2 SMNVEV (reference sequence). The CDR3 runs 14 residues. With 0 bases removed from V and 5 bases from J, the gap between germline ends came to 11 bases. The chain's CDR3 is CASSLSRRSHEQYF. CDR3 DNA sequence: TGTGCCAGCAGTTTATCCCGCAGGTCCCACGAGCAGTACTTC.

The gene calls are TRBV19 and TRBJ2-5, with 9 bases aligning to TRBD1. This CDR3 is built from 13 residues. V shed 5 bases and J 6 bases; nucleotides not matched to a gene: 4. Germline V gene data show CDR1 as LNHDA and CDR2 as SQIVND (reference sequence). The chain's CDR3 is CASSGQGTKTQYF. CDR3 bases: TGTGCCAGTAGTGGACAGGGGACAAAGACCCAGTACTTC. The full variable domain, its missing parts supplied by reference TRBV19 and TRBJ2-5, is DGGITQSPKYLFRKEGQNVTLSCEQNLNHDAMYWYRQDPGQGLRLIYYSQIVNDFQKGDIAEGYSVSREKKESFPLTVTSAQKNPTAFYLCASSGQGTKTQYFGPGTRLLVL.

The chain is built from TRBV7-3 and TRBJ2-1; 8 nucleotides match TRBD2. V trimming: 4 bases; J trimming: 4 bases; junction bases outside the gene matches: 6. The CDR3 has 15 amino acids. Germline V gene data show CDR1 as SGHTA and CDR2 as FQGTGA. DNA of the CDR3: TGTGCCAGCAGCTCCCGGGGGGGTAATTACAATGAGCAGTTCTTC. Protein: CASSSRGGNYNEQFF.

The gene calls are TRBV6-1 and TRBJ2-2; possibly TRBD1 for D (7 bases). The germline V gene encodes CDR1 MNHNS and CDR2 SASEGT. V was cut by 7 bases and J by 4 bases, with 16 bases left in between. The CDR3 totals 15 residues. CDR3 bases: TGTGCCAGCATACTGGAGGGGGCAATCACCGGGGAGCTGTTTTTT. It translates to CASILEGAITGELFF.

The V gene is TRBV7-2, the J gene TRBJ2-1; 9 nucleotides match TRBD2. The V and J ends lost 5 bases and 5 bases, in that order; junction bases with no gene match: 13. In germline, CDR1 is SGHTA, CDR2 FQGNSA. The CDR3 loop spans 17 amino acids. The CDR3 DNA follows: TGTGCCAGCAGCGGAAGAGAAGGACTAGCGAGTAACAATGAGCAGTTCTTC. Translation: CASSGREGLASNNEQFF.

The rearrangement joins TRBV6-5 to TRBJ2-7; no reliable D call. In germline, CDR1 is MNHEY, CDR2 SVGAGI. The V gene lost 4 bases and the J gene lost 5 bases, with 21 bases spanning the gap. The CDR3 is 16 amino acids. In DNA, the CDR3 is TGTGCCAGCAGTTTACTCTTAGTTAATAATAAGAACGAGCAGTACTTC. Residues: CASSLLLVNNKNEQYF.

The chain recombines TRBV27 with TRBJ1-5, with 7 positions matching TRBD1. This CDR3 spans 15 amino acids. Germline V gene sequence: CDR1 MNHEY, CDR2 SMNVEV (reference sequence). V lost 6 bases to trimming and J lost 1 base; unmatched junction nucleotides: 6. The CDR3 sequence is CASRETGMSNQPQHF. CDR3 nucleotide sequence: TGTGCCAGCAGGGAGACAGGGATGAGCAATCAGCCCCAGCATTTT.

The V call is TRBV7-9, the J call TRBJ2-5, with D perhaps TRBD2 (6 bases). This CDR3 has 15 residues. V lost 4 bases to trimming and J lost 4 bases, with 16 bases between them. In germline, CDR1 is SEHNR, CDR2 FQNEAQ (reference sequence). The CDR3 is CASSSNGGSGETQYF. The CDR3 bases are TGTGCCAGCAGCTCCAATGGAGGGTCCGGAGAGACCCAGTACTTC.

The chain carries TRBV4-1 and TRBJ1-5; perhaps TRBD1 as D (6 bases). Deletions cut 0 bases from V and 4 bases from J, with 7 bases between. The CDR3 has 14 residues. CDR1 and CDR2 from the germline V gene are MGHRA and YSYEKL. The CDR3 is CASSQDDRNQPQHF. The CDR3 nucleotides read TGCGCCAGCAGCCAAGACGACAGGAATCAGCCCCAGCATTTT.

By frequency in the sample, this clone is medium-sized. CDR3 region: CASSADRVTEAFF. In DNA, the CDR3 is TGTGCCAGCAGTGCGGACAGGGTCACTGAAGCTTTCTTT. The chain couples TRBV7-3 to TRBJ1-1; 8 nucleotides align to TRBD1. This CDR3 has 13 amino acids. V lost 6 bases and J lost 4; bases outside the gene matches: 4. Per the germline V gene, CDR1 is SGHTA and CDR2 is FQGTGA.

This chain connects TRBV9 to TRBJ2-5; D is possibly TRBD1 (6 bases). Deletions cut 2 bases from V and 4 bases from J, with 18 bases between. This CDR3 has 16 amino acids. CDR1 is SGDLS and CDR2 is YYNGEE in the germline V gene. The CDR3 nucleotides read TGTGCCAGCAGCGTCCGGGACATGACTGGGAGAGAGACCCAGTACTTC. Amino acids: CASSVRDMTGRETQYF.

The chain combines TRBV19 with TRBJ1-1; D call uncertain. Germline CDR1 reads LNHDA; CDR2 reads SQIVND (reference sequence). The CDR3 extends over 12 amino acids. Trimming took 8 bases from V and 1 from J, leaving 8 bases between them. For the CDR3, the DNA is TGTGCCAGTTGGGCCGAGAACACTGAAGCTTTCTTT. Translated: CASWAENTEAFF.

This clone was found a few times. The CDR3 DNA reads as TGTGCCAGTAGTGATATCGGGACTAGCGGGGGGGCATGGGATACGCAGTATTTT. This gives the protein CASSDIGTSGGAWDTQYF. The chain has TRBV19 and TRBJ2-3; 16 positions agree with TRBD2. The CDR3 has 18 amino acids. Trimming at V came to 5 bases and at J to 6 bases, leaving 11 bases not matched to a gene. Germline CDR1 LNHDA, CDR2 SQIVND (reference sequence).

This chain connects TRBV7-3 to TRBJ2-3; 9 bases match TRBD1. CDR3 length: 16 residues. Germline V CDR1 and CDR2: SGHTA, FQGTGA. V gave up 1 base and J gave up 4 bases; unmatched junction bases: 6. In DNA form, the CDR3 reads TGTGCCAGCAGCTTAAACGTACAGGGGGCCGCAGATACGCAGTATTTT. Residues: CASSLNVQGAADTQYF.

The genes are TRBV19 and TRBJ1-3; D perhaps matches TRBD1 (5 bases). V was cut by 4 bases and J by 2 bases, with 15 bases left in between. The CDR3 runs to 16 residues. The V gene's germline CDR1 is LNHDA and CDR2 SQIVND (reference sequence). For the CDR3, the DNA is TGTGCCAGTAGTAGCCACTTACAGGCGACTGGAAACACCATATATTTT. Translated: CASSSHLQATGNTIYF.

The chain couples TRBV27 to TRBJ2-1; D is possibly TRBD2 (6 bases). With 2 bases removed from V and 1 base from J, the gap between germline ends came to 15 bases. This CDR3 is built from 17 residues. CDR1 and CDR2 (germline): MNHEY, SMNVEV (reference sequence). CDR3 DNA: TGTGCCAGCAGTTTAGGGCTAGCCCGGGGGTCCTACAATGAGCAGTTCTTC. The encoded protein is CASSLGLARGSYNEQFF.

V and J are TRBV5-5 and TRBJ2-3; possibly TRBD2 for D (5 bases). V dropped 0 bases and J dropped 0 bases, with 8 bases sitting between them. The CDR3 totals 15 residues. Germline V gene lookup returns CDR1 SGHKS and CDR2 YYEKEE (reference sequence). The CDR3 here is CASSLDGGSTDTQYF. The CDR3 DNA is TGTGCCAGCAGCTTGGACGGAGGTAGCACAGATACGCAGTATTTT.

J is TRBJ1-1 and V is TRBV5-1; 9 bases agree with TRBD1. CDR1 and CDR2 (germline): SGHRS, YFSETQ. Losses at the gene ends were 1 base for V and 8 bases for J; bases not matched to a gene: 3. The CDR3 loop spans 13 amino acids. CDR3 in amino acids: CASSLYRGREAFF. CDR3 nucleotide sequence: TGCGCCAGCAGCTTGTACAGGGGGCGAGAAGCTTTCTTT. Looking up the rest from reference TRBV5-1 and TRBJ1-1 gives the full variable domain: KAGVTQTPRYLIKTRGQQVTLSCSPISGHRSVSWYQQTPGQGLQFLFEYFSETQRNKGNFPGRFSGRQFSNSRSEMNVSTLELGDSALYLCASSLYRGREAFFGQGTRLTVV.

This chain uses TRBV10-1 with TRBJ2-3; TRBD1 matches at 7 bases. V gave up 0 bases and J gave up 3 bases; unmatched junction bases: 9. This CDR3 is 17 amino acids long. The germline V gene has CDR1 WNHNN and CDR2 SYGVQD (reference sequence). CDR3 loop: CASSESLAGGRTDTQYF. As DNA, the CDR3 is TGCGCCAGCAGTGAGTCTTTGGCAGGGGGTAGGACAGATACGCAGTATTTT.

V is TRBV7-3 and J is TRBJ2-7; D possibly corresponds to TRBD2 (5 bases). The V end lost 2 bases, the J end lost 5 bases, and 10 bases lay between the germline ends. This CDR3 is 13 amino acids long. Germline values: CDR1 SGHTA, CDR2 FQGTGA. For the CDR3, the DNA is TGTGCCAGCAGCTTAGAGGGTTCCCACGAGCAGTACTTC. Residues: CASSLEGSHEQYF.

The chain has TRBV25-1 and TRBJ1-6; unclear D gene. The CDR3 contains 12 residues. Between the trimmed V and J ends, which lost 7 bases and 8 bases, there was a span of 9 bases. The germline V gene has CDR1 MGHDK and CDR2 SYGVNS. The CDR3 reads CASTPGDSPLHF. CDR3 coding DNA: TGTGCCAGCACCCCCGGAGATTCACCCCTCCACTTT.

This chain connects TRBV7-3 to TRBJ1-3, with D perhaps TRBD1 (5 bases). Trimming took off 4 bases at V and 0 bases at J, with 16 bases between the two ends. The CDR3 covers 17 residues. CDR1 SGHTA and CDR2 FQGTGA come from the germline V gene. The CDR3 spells CASSCPPLGGSGNTIYF. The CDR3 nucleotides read TGTGCCAGCAGCTGCCCCCCCTTGGGGGGCTCTGGAAACACCATATATTTT.

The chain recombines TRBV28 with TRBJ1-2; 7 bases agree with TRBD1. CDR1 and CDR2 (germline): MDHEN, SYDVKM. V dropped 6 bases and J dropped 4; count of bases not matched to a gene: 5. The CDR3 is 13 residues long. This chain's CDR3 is CASRLQGVYGYTF. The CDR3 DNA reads TGTGCCAGCAGACTCCAGGGGGTCTATGGCTACACCTTC.

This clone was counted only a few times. In DNA form, the CDR3 reads TGCGCCAGCAGCTTTGAAGGGAGTCGGGAGCAGTACTTC. Residues: CASSFEGSREQYF. The chain carries TRBV5-1 and TRBJ2-7, with D perhaps TRBD2 (5 bases). Germline CDR1 and CDR2: SGHRS and YFSETQ. Trimming left V 2 bases short and J 7 bases short, with 13 bases between. This CDR3 has 13 amino acids.

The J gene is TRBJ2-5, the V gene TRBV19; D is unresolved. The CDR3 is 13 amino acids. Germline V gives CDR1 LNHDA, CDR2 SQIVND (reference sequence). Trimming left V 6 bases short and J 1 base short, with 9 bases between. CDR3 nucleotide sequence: TGTGCCAGTAGATCAGTCCCCCAAGAGACCCAGTACTTC. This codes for CASRSVPQETQYF.